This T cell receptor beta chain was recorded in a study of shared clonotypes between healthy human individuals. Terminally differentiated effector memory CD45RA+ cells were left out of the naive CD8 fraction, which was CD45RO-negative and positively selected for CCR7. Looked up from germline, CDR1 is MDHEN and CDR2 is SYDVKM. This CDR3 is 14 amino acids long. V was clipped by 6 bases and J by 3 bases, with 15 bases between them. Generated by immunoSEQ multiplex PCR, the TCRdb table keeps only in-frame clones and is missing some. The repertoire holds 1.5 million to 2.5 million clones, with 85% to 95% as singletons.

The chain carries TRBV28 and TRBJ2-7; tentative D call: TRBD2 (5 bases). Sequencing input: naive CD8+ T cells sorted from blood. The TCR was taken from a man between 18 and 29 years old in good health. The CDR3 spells CASSIDPAGYEQYF. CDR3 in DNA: TGTGCCAGCAGCATCGATCCCGCGGGCTACGAGCAGTACTTC. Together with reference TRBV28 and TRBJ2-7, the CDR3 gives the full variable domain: DVKVTQSSRYLVKRTGEKVFLECVQDMDHENMFWYRQDPGLGLRLIYFSYDVKMKEKGDIPEGYSVSREKKERFSLILESASTNQTSMYLCASSIDPAGYEQYFGPGTRLTVT.